Shown below are 10 T cell receptor beta chains from a single sample sequenced in a study of regulatory T cells in long-lasting Graves disease. As for time point: persistent/refractory GD, antithyroid drugs over 5 years with positive TRAb. Following extraction of RNA from PBMCs, that RNA was used to make the TCR library. Building the TCR beta libraries relied on iRepertoire HTBI primers, and CDR3 regions underwent Arm-PCR. TCRdb re-called the multiplex PCR reads through MiXCR, storing one row per CDR3 protein. The sample has roughly 700,000 distinct CDR3 sequences, 30% seen once. The sequencing here drew on peripheral blood mononuclear cells (PBMCs), taken when the disease was refractory, from a patient treated with antithyroid drugs. These receptors all stem from a female donor with Graves disease.

The rearrangement uses TRBV6-1 and TRBJ1-1, with TRBD1 matching over 12 bases. There are 13 residues in the CDR3. V shed 4 bases and J 12 bases; nucleotides not matched to a gene: 6. Germline values: CDR1 MNHNS, CDR2 SASEGT. As DNA, the CDR3 is TGTGCCAGCAGTGCCCCGGGACAGGGGGCTACTTTCTTT. Its translation is CASSAPGQGATFF.

A few counts support this clonotype. Written as DNA, the CDR3 is TGTGCCAGCAGTGGGTTGGAGTACGAGCAGTACTTC. Residues: CASSGLEYEQYF. The rearrangement joins TRBV6-2 or TRBV6-3 to TRBJ2-7, with unresolved D. This CDR3 is 12 amino acids long. The germline gives CDR1 MNHEY, CDR2 SVGEGT. The V end lost 5 bases, the J end lost 4 bases, and 9 bases lay between the germline ends.

The V call is TRBV9, the J call TRBJ2-4; D is tentatively TRBD1 or TRBD2 (5 bases each). CDR3 size: 16 residues. Germline assignment: CDR1 SGDLS and CDR2 YYNGEE. V was clipped by 4 bases and J by 0 bases, with 14 bases between them. DNA of the CDR3: TGTGCCAGCAGCCGACACTTCGGGGCAGCCAAAAACATTCAGTACTTC. This gives the protein CASSRHFGAAKNIQYF. Together with reference TRBV9 and TRBJ2-4, the CDR3 gives the full variable domain: DSGVTQTPKHLITATGQRVTLRCSPRSGDLSVYWYQQSLDQGLQFLIQYYNGEERAKGNILERFSAQQFPDLHSELNLSSLELGDSALYFCASSRHFGAAKNIQYFGAGTRLSVL.

This chain uses TRBV20-1 with TRBJ2-5; no reliable D call. V shed 2 bases and J shed 2 bases, with 6 bases lying between them. This CDR3 contains 12 residues. Germline-derived CDR1 and CDR2 are DFQATT and SNEGSKA (reference sequence). The CDR3 DNA follows: TGCAGTGCTAGACACATACAAGAGACCCAGTACTTC. Its translation is CSARHIQETQYF.

The gene calls are TRBV6-2 or TRBV6-3 and TRBJ2-7; D not resolved. This CDR3 has 15 residues. V was pared by 6 bases and J by 0 bases, with 15 bases between. The germline CDR1 and CDR2 sequences are MNHEY and SVGEGT. In DNA form, the CDR3 reads TGTGCCAGCAGATCTCGCCACACTAACTCCTACGAGCAGTACTTC. Translated, it gives CASRSRHTNSYEQYF.

This clonotype showed up many times. The chain recombines TRBV2 with TRBJ1-2; D possibly corresponds to TRBD1 (6 bases). CDR3 size: 15 residues. Germline CDR1 reads SNHLY; CDR2 reads FYNNEI. V was clipped by 6 bases and J by 3 bases, with 17 bases between them. CDR3 sequence: CASRALRDTDYGYTF. In DNA form, the CDR3 reads TGTGCCAGCAGAGCTCTCCGGGACACCGACTATGGCTACACCTTC. The whole variable domain, filled in from reference TRBV2 and TRBJ1-2, reads EPEVTQTPSHQVTQMGQEVILRCVPISNHLYFYWYRQILGQKVEFLVSFYNNEISEKSEIFDDQFSVERPDGSNFTLKIRSTKLEDSAMYFCASRALRDTDYGYTFGSGTRLTVV.

The chain combines TRBV19 with TRBJ1-1; TRBD1 is a possible D gene (5 bases). V shed 4 bases and J shed 11 bases, with 14 bases lying between them. The CDR3 sequence is 12 residues long. Germline V gives CDR1 LNHDA, CDR2 SQIVND (reference sequence). This CDR3 reads CASSRGTGRAFF. In DNA form, the CDR3 reads TGTGCCAGTAGTAGGGGGACGGGTAGGGCTTTCTTT. The variable domain in full, completed from reference TRBV19 and TRBJ1-1, reads DGGITQSPKYLFRKEGQNVTLSCEQNLNHDAMYWYRQDPGQGLRLIYYSQIVNDFQKGDIAEGYSVSREKKESFPLTVTSAQKNPTAFYLCASSRGTGRAFFGQGTRLTVV.

Notes on this clonotype: This clone may be a read error of a much larger clone one base away. In nucleotides, the CDR3 is TGTGCCAGCAGTACCCCCGGAGTTGTCTCCTGCAATGAGCAGTTCTTC. Amino acids: CASSTPGVVSCNEQFF. The J gene is TRBJ2-1, the V gene TRBV28, with D uncertain. Germline CDR1 is MDHEN and CDR2 is SYDVKM. The CDR3 sequence is 16 residues long.

This clonotype was observed many times. This rearrangement joins TRBV28 to TRBJ2-7; D is uncertain. CDR3 length equals 15 residues. CDR1 and CDR2 (germline): MDHEN, SYDVKM. V dropped 6 bases and J dropped 2 bases, with 17 bases sitting between them. The CDR3 here is CASSPPVLPPYEQYF. CDR3 nucleotide sequence: TGTGCCAGCAGCCCACCTGTCCTGCCCCCCTACGAGCAGTACTTC.

This clonotype was recorded only once. The chain employs TRBV27 and TRBJ2-7; TRBD1 aligns across 9 bases. This CDR3 contains 17 residues. The ends lost 6 bases at V and 7 bases at J; junction bases unmatched: 19. Looked up from germline, CDR1 is MNHEY and CDR2 is SMNVEV (reference sequence). CDR3 nucleotide sequence: TGTGCCAGCAGCCCCCCGGGACAGGGTGCTCAGCGAGGTGAGCAGTACTTC. This gives the protein CASSPPGQGAQRGEQYF.